This section outlines one T cell receptor beta chain sequence together with its context. Antigen: not known. TCRdb keeps only in-frame clones here, not all; method: immunoSEQ multiplex PCR. This table holds about 420,000 clones, over 75% found once. This sample is part of a study of Ad26.COV2.S vaccination and SARS-CoV-2 variants. The wider study: A COV1001 Ad26.COV2.S trial-arm participant provided the sample. The study gave Ad26.COV2.S intramuscularly, once or twice 56 days apart.

Treatment here: about 20 received Ad26.COV2.S at low or high dose, single or two shots; 5 received placebo; per-sample allocation not given. Repertoires come from day 63 after the first vaccine or placebo injection. In the vaccine, an Ad26 vector expressed the SARS-CoV-2 spike of the Wuhan strain. Whole-study results and caveats: With respect to non-spike TCR breadth, vaccine and placebo recipients were similar.

The CDR3 spans 15 residues. Germline V gene data show CDR1 as LGHDT and CDR2 as YNNKEL (reference sequence). The V and J ends lost 5 bases and 2 bases, in that order; junction bases with no gene match: 5. The origin of this receptor is a person between 18 and 59 years old who received the Ad26.COV2.S COVID-19 vaccine or a placebo. This chain joins TRBV3-1 (or the pseudogene TRBV3-2) and TRBJ2-5, with 10 bases matching TRBD2. Sequencing used peripheral blood, obtained in a trial of Ad26.COV2.S vaccine versus placebo. The CDR3 DNA sequence: TGTGCCAGCAGCTGGCTAGCGGGAGTACAAGAGACCCAGTACTTC. This translates into CASSWLAGVQETQYF.